The 22 T cell receptor beta chains reported below all come from one sample, sequenced in a study of T cell repertoires in cytomegalovirus infection. Each CDR3 protein is one row after TCRdb ran MiXCR on the reads. The sample records approximately 180,000 distinct CDR3 sequences, roughly 9% being singletons. Sequencing used PBMCs. All receptors derive from a human donor in good health (CMV status not recorded). Some clones in this sample may be carry-over from other donors' samples.

The chain carries TRBV20-1 and TRBJ2-1; 7 nucleotides match TRBD2. V lost 1 base, J lost 3 bases, and 6 bases stayed unmatched. This CDR3 comprises 15 residues. Per the germline V gene, CDR1 is DFQATT and CDR2 is SNEGSKA (reference sequence). As DNA, the CDR3 is TGCAGTGCTAGAGTGGCCGGGACTATCTACAATGAGCAGTTCTTC. Its translation: CSARVAGTIYNEQFF.

In this sample, this clonotype turned up many times. The V gene is TRBV12-3 or TRBV12-4, the J gene TRBJ1-1; D is ambiguous. Trimming removed 0 bases from V and 4 bases from J, with 15 bases in between. The CDR3 consists of 16 residues. CDR3 sequence (DNA): TGTGCCAGCAGTTTAGCTGGGCAGAATGCAGGCACTGAAGCTTTCTTT. Its translation is CASSLAGQNAGTEAFF.

This clonotype has ten or more counts. This chain uses TRBV7-9 with TRBJ2-3; D possibly corresponds to TRBD2 (6 bases). CDR1 and CDR2 (germline): SEHNR, FQNEAQ (reference sequence). This CDR3 has 17 amino acids. Trimming cost V 6 bases and J 0 bases, with 19 bases left between them. CDR3 DNA: TGTGCCAGCAGTCTTCGACGGGAGTCGTCTAGCACAGATACGCAGTATTTT. Residues: CASSLRRESSSTDTQYF.

Many counts were recorded for this clonotype. The gene calls are TRBV7-2 and TRBJ2-7; TRBD2 matches 13 bases. CDR1 and CDR2 from the germline V gene are SGHTA and FQGNSA. V dropped 5 bases and J dropped 4; count of bases not matched to a gene: 5. The CDR3 has 15 residues. CDR3 nucleotides: TGTGCCAGCAGCCTCGGGACTAGCGGGAAATACGAGCAGTACTTC. This encodes CASSLGTSGKYEQYF.

This clonotype was found many times. V usage is TRBV6-6 and J usage is TRBJ2-7; D is possibly TRBD1 (6 bases). This CDR3 is 12 amino acids long. V was shortened by 0 bases and J by 11 bases, with 11 bases between the two germline ends. Per germline, CDR1 MNHNY and CDR2 SVGAGI (reference sequence). CDR3 amino acids: CASSYSPQGKYF. The DNA of the CDR3 is TGTGCCAGCAGTTACTCGCCCCAGGGGAAGTACTTC.

There are many counts of this clonotype. In DNA, the CDR3 is TGTGCCACAGCAGGGCCGGGTAATGAGCAGTTCTTC. This codes for CATAGPGNEQFF. This chain joins TRBV24-1 and TRBJ2-1; a possible D gene is TRBD1 (5 bases). This CDR3 contains 12 residues. Trimming shortened V by 10 bases and J by 7 bases, and 13 bases separated the two germline ends. From germline, CDR1 is KGHDR and CDR2 SFDVKD.

The chain links TRBV11-2 to TRBJ2-7; 9 bases match TRBD1. Losses at the gene ends were 2 bases for V and 6 bases for J; bases not matched to a gene: 11. CDR3 length: 16 residues. CDR1 SGHAT and CDR2 FQNNGV come from the germline V gene. The DNA for the CDR3 is TGTGCCAGCAGCTTACTCTGGTCGGGACAGGGCTCCGAGCAGTACTTC. Protein: CASSLLWSGQGSEQYF.

This chain connects TRBV6-6 to TRBJ2-3, with 10 bases fitting TRBD2. The CDR3 contains 19 residues. Germline-derived CDR1 and CDR2 are MNHNY and SVGAGI (reference sequence). Losses at the gene ends were 0 bases for V and 2 bases for J; bases not matched to a gene: 11. CDR3: CASSYSTLASGGYTDTQYF. The CDR3 nucleotides are TGTGCCAGCAGTTACTCGACCCTGGCTAGCGGGGGCTACACAGATACGCAGTATTTT.

This clonotype has at least ten counts. The chain is built from TRBV28 and TRBJ2-1; the D is unclear. Trimming left V 4 bases short and J 4 bases short, with 23 bases between. CDR3 length: 18 amino acids. The germline CDR1 and CDR2 sequences are MDHEN and SYDVKM. The CDR3: CASSSDLLAPNRYNEQFF. The CDR3 DNA reads as TGTGCCAGCAGTTCCGATCTGTTGGCCCCTAACCGGTACAATGAGCAGTTCTTC.

This clonotype was seen at least ten times. The V call is TRBV6-1, the J call TRBJ2-3; tentatively, D is TRBD2 (6 bases). The CDR3 runs to 13 residues. Germline V gene lookup returns CDR1 MNHNS and CDR2 SASEGT. V gave up 2 bases and J gave up 4 bases, with 7 bases separating them. The DNA of the CDR3 is TGTGCCAGCAGTGAACAGCGGGCAGATACGCAGTATTTT. This sequence encodes CASSEQRADTQYF.

CDR3 protein: CSVEDMGAKDYGYTF. The CDR3 coding sequence is TGCAGCGTTGAAGATATGGGGGCGAAGGACTATGGCTACACCTTC. The gene calls are TRBV29-1 and TRBJ1-2; tentative D call: TRBD1 (6 bases). Germline CDR1 is SQVTM and CDR2 is ANQGSEA. The V and J ends lost 0 bases and 3 bases respectively, with 14 bases between them. This CDR3 comprises 15 residues.

This clonotype was seen ten or more times. V is TRBV2 and J is TRBJ1-5, with D perhaps matching TRBD1 (6 bases). Trimming took off 3 bases at V and 0 bases at J, with 15 bases between the two ends. The CDR3 totals 17 residues. Germline V gene sequence: CDR1 SNHLY, CDR2 FYNNEI. The CDR3 DNA follows: TGTGCCAGCAGTGACAGGAAGGGGGGGCTTAGCAATCAGCCCCAGCATTTT. It encodes CASSDRKGGLSNQPQHF. The full variable domain, with the rest looked up from reference TRBV2 and TRBJ1-5, is EPEVTQTPSHQVTQMGQEVILRCVPISNHLYFYWYRQILGQKVEFLVSFYNNEISEKSEIFDDQFSVERPDGSNFTLKIRSTKLEDSAMYFCASSDRKGGLSNQPQHFGDGTRLSIL.

This clonotype was detected ten times or more. The rearrangement uses TRBV7-2 and TRBJ1-2; TRBD1 might be the D (5 bases). The germline V gene encodes CDR1 SGHTA and CDR2 FQGNSA. The CDR3 extends over 14 amino acids. Trimming pared 5 bases from V and 8 bases from J, leaving 18 bases between. The CDR3 spells CASSGGTLIGGYTF. The CDR3 nucleotides are TGTGCCAGCAGCGGCGGGACTCTCATCGGGGGCTACACCTTC.

This clonotype was seen repeatedly, ten times or more. The chain combines TRBV7-9 with TRBJ2-1; 7 nucleotides match TRBD2. With 1 base clipped from V and 7 bases from J, the junction kept 13 bases outside the gene matches. The V gene's germline CDR1 is SEHNR and CDR2 FQNEAQ (reference sequence). The CDR3 spans 17 residues. The DNA for the CDR3 is TGTGCCAGCAGCTTAGGCCAAAGGGGAGGGCACCGTAATGAGCAGTTCTTC. Its translation: CASSLGQRGGHRNEQFF.

This clonotype turned up a few times. The chain joins TRBV5-6 to TRBJ1-2; D unclear. V was trimmed by 5 bases and J by 8 bases, leaving 16 bases between them. The V gene's germline CDR1 is SGHDT and CDR2 YYEEEE. The CDR3 covers 13 residues. In nucleotides, the CDR3 is TGTGCCAGCAGTGGAGGTCCCACCACGGGCTACACCTTC. This codes for CASSGGPTTGYTF.

This sequence joins TRBV19 and TRBJ2-1, with 15 nucleotides matching TRBD2. Germline V gene sequence: CDR1 LNHDA, CDR2 SQIVND (reference sequence). The CDR3 totals 14 residues. The V gene end was trimmed by 5 bases and the J gene end by 10 bases; junction bases not matched to a gene: 3. The CDR3: CASSPGLAGGEQFF. CDR3 in DNA: TGTGCCAGTAGTCCGGGACTAGCGGGAGGCGAGCAGTTCTTC.

This clonotype has more than one count but fewer than ten. The rearrangement uses TRBV6-6 and TRBJ2-2, with TRBD2 matching over 9 bases. Per germline, CDR1 MNHNY and CDR2 SVGAGI (reference sequence). Trimming cost V 7 bases and J 0 bases; bases outside gene matches: 15. The CDR3 runs 19 residues. The CDR3 DNA reads TGTGCCAGCACCCCGAGGGGGCGTCTAGCGGGGCCGAACACCGGGGAGCTGTTTTTT. Amino acid sequence: CASTPRGRLAGPNTGELFF.

This clonotype was counted a few times. The chain recombines TRBV5-1 with TRBJ2-7; 8 bases align to TRBD1. The CDR3 is 16 residues long. V gave up 3 bases and J gave up 0 bases; unmatched junction bases: 8. CDR1 is SGHRS, CDR2 YFSETQ, per germline. The CDR3 sequence: CASSSGQVFPSYEQYF. For the CDR3, the DNA is TGCGCCAGCAGCTCGGGACAGGTCTTTCCCTCCTACGAGCAGTACTTC.

A few counts support this clonotype. The genes are TRBV15 and TRBJ1-1; weak D call: TRBD1 (5 bases). In germline, CDR1 is LNHNV, CDR2 YYDKDF (reference sequence). The CDR3 has 16 amino acids. The germline V and J ends were trimmed by 4 bases and 1 base, with 16 bases remaining between them. CDR3 nucleotides: TGTGCCACCAGCACCAAGCCCCAGGGCCCGAACACTGAAGCTTTCTTT. Its translation: CATSTKPQGPNTEAFF.

The chain joins TRBV25-1 to TRBJ1-1; D unclear. The CDR3 spans 11 residues. From germline, CDR1 is MGHDK and CDR2 SYGVNS. The ends were cut back, 8 bases at V and 7 bases at J, with 11 bases in the middle. The CDR3 sequence is CASSSEGEAFF. CDR3 sequence (DNA): TGTGCCAGCTCCTCGGAAGGTGAAGCTTTCTTT.

This clonotype was seen at least ten times. V gene TRBV3-1 combines with J gene TRBJ1-1, with D possibly matching TRBD1 (5 bases). V dropped 1 base and J dropped 1 base, with 13 bases sitting between them. From germline, CDR1 is LGHDT and CDR2 YNNKEL (reference sequence). The CDR3 is 16 amino acids. The DNA of the CDR3 is TGTGCCAGCAGCCAAGGAGAGGGGTGGACGAACACTGAAGCTTTCTTT. Translating gives CASSQGEGWTNTEAFF.

This clonotype showed up just a few times. The CDR3 nucleotides read TGTGCCAGCAGGGGGACGGTAGTAAATCAGCCCCAGCATTTT. Amino acids: CASRGTVVNQPQHF. The chain combines TRBV28 with TRBJ1-5; maybe TRBD1 (5 bases). Germline-derived CDR1 and CDR2 are MDHEN and SYDVKM. V was pared by 6 bases and J by 4 bases, with 13 bases between. The length of the CDR3 is 14 residues.